Listed below are T cell receptor beta chains from one sample, sequenced in a study of OX40 agonist ivuxolimab in advanced cancers. TCRdb's table, derived via immunoSEQ multiplex PCR, lists solely in-frame clones and lacks some. The sample contains roughly 70,000 clones, around 85% of which appear only once. Here the sequenced sample was CD4+ or CD8+ T cells sorted from blood, taken in a trial of the OX40 agonist ivuxolimab. Receptors originate from an adult with an advanced solid tumor such as melanoma, head and neck, liver or kidney cancer. The CDR3 runs from the conserved cysteine through the conserved F or W.

>TRBV7-3|TRBJ2-7
CASSPSGGPLYEQYF
>TRBV29-1|TRBJ2-7
CSVEGTSGDLYEQYF
>TRBV6-1|TRBJ2-7
CASRGTGTGIYEQYF
>TRBV6-1|TRBJ2-1
CASSEAVGGVGNEQFF
>TRBV5-1|TRBJ2-6
CASSLVGRALSGANVLTF
>TRBV28|TRBJ1-1
CASSSIIQGSTEAFF
>TRBV30|TRBJ2-5
CAWSGQLQETQYF
>TRBV30|TRBJ1-1
CASFGGLPVRTEAFF
>TRBV6-5|TRBJ1-3
CASGRYRGSGNTIYF
>TRBV6-5|TRBJ1-5
CASSWTGGGNQPQHF
>TRBV15|TRBJ2-7
CATSGRDRGPYEQYF
>TRBV28|TRBJ1-5
CASSTGQGRYQPQHF
>TRBV28|TRBJ2-3
CASSRLGGGYTDTQYF
>TRBV5-1|TRBJ2-1
CASSLSGGSNEQFF
>TRBV7-2|TRBJ2-1
CASSLGLAGLNEQFF
>TRBV28|TRBJ1-4
CASSLWLRGPGTTNEKLFF
>TRBV29-1|TRBJ2-3
CSVEDLTAPAAYTQYF
>TRBV6-5|TRBJ2-7
CASSRAGGSYEQYF
>TRBV28|TRBJ1-2
CASTRDYGYTF
>TRBV27|TRBJ2-6
CASSFTGLSGANVLTF
>TRBV5-4|TRBJ1-1
CASSLRVGTGNTEAFF
>TRBV7-2|TRBJ2-7
CASSLGRQYEQYF
>TRBV7-9|TRBJ1-1
CASGRGQGMTEAFF
>TRBV7-2|TRBJ2-1
CASSTRLAGAVGNEQFF
>TRBV27|TRBJ1-6
CASSPWGGQGSPLHF
>TRBV10-3|TRBJ2-7
CAISEGRGGMSGEQYF
>TRBV6-1|TRBJ2-3
CASSLDRGDTQYF
>TRBV5-4|TRBJ2-5
CASSLDGRAGKTQYF
>TRBV4-2|TRBJ1-6
CASSQEGVTLHF
>TRBV6-1|TRBJ2-3
CASSEAGRAGGGDTQYF
>TRBV14|TRBJ1-2
CASSQVFESGYTF